These T cell receptor beta chains were read from a single sample in a study of Ad26.COV2.S vaccination and SARS-CoV-2 variants. Sequencing used immunoSEQ multiplex PCR; TCRdb keeps in-frame clones, though not all of them. The sample yields approximately 480,000 clones, roughly nine tenths seen once. Source: peripheral blood, taken in a trial of Ad26.COV2.S vaccine versus placebo. The receptor set was obtained from a person aged 18-65 years who received the Ad26.COV2.S COVID-19 vaccine or a placebo. CDR3s include the opening cysteine and the closing phenylalanine or tryptophan. A D gene is named only where the DNA matches it firmly. The size field is filled for only some rows; it gives once, few, many or a size class.

-	TRBD1	TRBV4-2	TRBJ1-5	TGTGCCAGCAGCCAAGGAGAATCAGGGGGCGCGGGTCAGCCCCAGCATTTT	CASSQGESGGAGQPQHF
few	TRBD1	TRBV27	TRBJ1-2	TGTGCCAGCAGTTTCCACGGGACAGGGGGCGTCGGCTACACCTTC	CASSFHGTGGVGYTF
medium-sized	TRBD1	TRBV6-6	TRBJ1-5	TGTGCCAGCAGTTACCAGGGGGGAGAAAATCCCCAGCATTTT	CASSYQGGENPQHF
-	TRBD2	TRBV24-1	TRBJ2-1	TGTGCCACCAGGGGGGGGACTAGCGGATTCAATGAGCAGTTCTTC	CATRGGTSGFNEQFF
once	-	TRBV5-1	TRBJ2-5	TGCGCCAGCAGCTTCAACTCCGCTGGTCGAGGGCAAGAGACCCAGTACTTC	CASSFNSAGRGQETQYF
-	-	TRBV7-2	TRBJ1-5	TGTGCCAGCAGCTTAGTCTCGTCGCTCTCGGGGAATCAGCCCCAGCATTTT	CASSLVSSLSGNQPQHF
-	TRBD1	TRBV3-1/TRBV3-2	TRBJ2-7	TGTGCCAGCAGCCAAGGTGCAGGGGGCTCCTACGAGCAGTACTTC	CASSQGAGGSYEQYF
-	-	TRBV6-6	TRBJ1-2	TGTGCCAGCAGCCCAGCCCCTAACTATGGCTACACCTTC	CASSPAPNYGYTF
-	TRBD1	TRBV6-6	TRBJ2-7	TGTGCCAGCCGGGACAGGGGCTACGAGCAGTACTTC	CASRDRGYEQYF
once	-	TRBV7-2	TRBJ2-1	TGTGCCAGCAGCTTAAGGGTAGGCAGGGGAACCTACAATGAGCAGTTCTTC	CASSLRVGRGTYNEQFF
-	-	TRBV29-1	TRBJ1-2	TGCAGCGTTGCGGCAGACAGGAACTATGGCTACACCTTC	CSVAADRNYGYTF
-	-	TRBV9	TRBJ2-2	TGTGCCAGCAGCGCGTCCAGGCCAGGTAACACCGGGGAGCTGTTTTTT	CASSASRPGNTGELFF
-	TRBD1	TRBV10-3	TRBJ2-5	TGTGCCATCAGCGGACAGGCCCAAGAGACCCAGTACTTC	CAISGQAQETQYF
-	-	TRBV29-1	TRBJ2-5	TGCAGCGTTGAGGAGGGAAAGGGCGGGATCGGCCAAGAGACCCAGTACTTC	CSVEEGKGGIGQETQYF
-	-	TRBV28	TRBJ2-5	TGTGCCAGCAGTTCTTACTTATTGCAAGAGACCCAGTACTTC	CASSSYLLQETQYF
-	-	TRBV2	TRBJ2-1	TGTGCCAGCAGCACCGAAGCGGCCTACAATGAGCAGTTCTTC	CASSTEAAYNEQFF
once	-	TRBV9	TRBJ2-1	TGTGCCAGCAGCGGGGCTGGGGGGATGGGCAATGAGCAGTTCTTC	CASSGAGGMGNEQFF
-	-	TRBV19	TRBJ2-5	TGTGCCAGTAGTATCGGGGCAGTTCAAGAGACCCAGTACTTC	CASSIGAVQETQYF
-	TRBD1	TRBV18	TRBJ1-2	TGTGCCAGCTCACCCAGGACAGGGGAAGGCTACACCTTC	CASSPRTGEGYTF
few	-	TRBV6-2/TRBV6-3	TRBJ2-5	TGTGCCAGCAGTTACGGGAAACAAGAGACCCAGTACTTC	CASSYGKQETQYF
-	TRBD2	TRBV10-1	TRBJ2-1	TGCGCCAGCAAAGCGGGAGGCACTTGTAATGAGCAGTTCTTC	CASKAGGTCNEQFF
-	TRBD2	TRBV7-2	TRBJ2-3	TGTGCCAGCAGCCCCCGACTAGCGGCCACAGATACGCAGTATTTT	CASSPRLAATDTQYF
-	-	TRBV5-7	TRBJ1-2	TGTGCCAGCAACCCACGGGGGGCGGGGGGCTACACCTTC	CASNPRGAGGYTF
-	TRBD2	TRBV4-1	TRBJ2-2	TGCGCCAGCAGCCACTTGGGAGCGGGGCGAAACACCGGGGAGCTGTTTTTT	CASSHLGAGRNTGELFF
-	-	TRBV27	TRBJ2-1	TGTGCCAGCAGTTTATCGGTCCGGGAGTCGTACAATGAGCAGTTCTTC	CASSLSVRESYNEQFF
few	-	TRBV6-5	TRBJ2-6	TGTGCCAGCAGTTACAGCTCTGGGGCCAACGTCCTGACTTTC	CASSYSSGANVLTF
-	TRBD2	TRBV7-2	TRBJ2-1	TGTGCCAGCAGCTTCAGGCGGGAGGTTGGAAATGAGCAGTTCTTC	CASSFRREVGNEQFF
-	TRBD1	TRBV6-2/TRBV6-3	TRBJ2-3	TGTGCCAGCAGTTACGCGGGTAGGGGGCTTATCACAGATACGCAGTATTTT	CASSYAGRGLITDTQYF
-	TRBD1	TRBV24-1	TRBJ1-5	TGTGCCACCAGTGATCAGGGGGCAGGCAATCAGCCCCAGCATTTT	CATSDQGAGNQPQHF
-	TRBD2	TRBV19	TRBJ2-1	TGTGCCAGTAGGGGACAGGCGACTAGCGGGAGGGCCGGGGGCAATGAGCAGTTCTTC	CASRGQATSGRAGGNEQFF
-	-	TRBV6-2/TRBV6-3	TRBJ1-3	TGTGCCAGCAGTTACCCGGGGTTCGGAAACACCATATATTTT	CASSYPGFGNTIYF
once	-	TRBV28	TRBJ2-7	TGTGCCAGCAGTTTCTCCACCCCCTACGAGCAGTACTTC	CASSFSTPYEQYF
-	-	TRBV29-1	TRBJ1-3	TGCAGCGGACAACAAGGCTCTGGAAACACCATATATTTT	CSGQQGSGNTIYF
-	-	TRBV11-2	TRBJ2-5	TGTGCCAGCAGCTTAGATCGGGGTGTTAGGGAGACCCAGTACTTC	CASSLDRGVRETQYF
-	-	TRBV30	TRBJ1-1	TGTGCCTGGACCAATGAGGGGGGCGGGAACACTGAAGCTTTCTTT	CAWTNEGGGNTEAFF
-	-	TRBV9	TRBJ2-1	TGTGCCAGCAGCGTAGCTGCGGGAACAAGCTCCTACAATGAGCAGTTCTTC	CASSVAAGTSSYNEQFF
-	-	TRBV20-1	TRBJ1-2	TGCAGTGCTAGTCCAACCAAAGCTAACTATGGCTACACCTTC	CSASPTKANYGYTF
-	-	TRBV19	TRBJ2-1	TGTGCCAGTAGTGCCCCAGCCCCAGGCCGTGCGAACAATGAGCAGTTCTTC	CASSAPAPGRANNEQFF
-	-	TRBV11-3	TRBJ2-5	TGTGCCAGCAGCTTAGGTCCGGGCAGAGAGACCCAGTACTTC	CASSLGPGRETQYF
-	-	TRBV28	TRBJ2-5	TGTGCCAGCAGTTTAGCGGTTCGACAAGAGACCCAGTACTTC	CASSLAVRQETQYF
few	-	TRBV5-1	TRBJ1-2	TGCGCCAGCAGCTGGGACAAGCCTAACTATGGCTACACCTTC	CASSWDKPNYGYTF
-	-	TRBV18	TRBJ2-1	TGTGCCAGCTCACCAAATCAGCAGAAGTACAATGAGCAGTTCTTC	CASSPNQQKYNEQFF
-	-	TRBV30	TRBJ2-7	TGTGCCTGGAGTAACGGCCTCGGGGAATACGAGCAGTACTTC	CAWSNGLGEYEQYF
-	TRBD2	TRBV7-2	TRBJ2-1	TGTGCCAGCAGCGAGGGAGGGGATGAGCAGTTCTTC	CASSEGGDEQFF
-	-	TRBV6-1	TRBJ1-4	TGTGCCAGCAGTGAAGCCGGGACCAGAAGGGAAAAACTGTTTTTT	CASSEAGTRREKLFF
few	-	TRBV6-5	TRBJ1-5	TGTGCCAGCAGTTACCCCCATGTTTGCAATCAGCCCCAGCATTTT	CASSYPHVCNQPQHF
-	TRBD1	TRBV7-7	TRBJ2-7	TGTGCTAGCAGCTTCGGGCAGGGGGTCTCCTACGAGCAGTACTTC	CASSFGQGVSYEQYF
-	-	TRBV24-1	TRBJ2-1	TGTGCCACCAGTGATTGGAATTTCAGGGGGGAGGGGGACTACAATGAGCAGTTCTTC	CATSDWNFRGEGDYNEQFF